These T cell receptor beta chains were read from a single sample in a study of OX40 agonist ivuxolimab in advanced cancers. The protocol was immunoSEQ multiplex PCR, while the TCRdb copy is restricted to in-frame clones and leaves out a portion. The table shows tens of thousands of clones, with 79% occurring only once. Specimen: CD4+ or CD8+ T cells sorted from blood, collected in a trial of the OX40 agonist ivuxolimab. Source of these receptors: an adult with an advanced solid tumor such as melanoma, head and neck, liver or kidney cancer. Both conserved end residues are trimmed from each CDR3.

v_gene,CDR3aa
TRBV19,ASSIDGQAPYNEQF
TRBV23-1,ASSQDRDLNQPQH
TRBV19,ASSTPEGGGAVSSNQPQH
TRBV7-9,ASSFTGAGNYEQY
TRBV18,ASSPRIASTNEKLF
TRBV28,ASSPITGVGYQPQH
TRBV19,ASSTPGLAANEQF
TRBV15,ATSRGGGELF
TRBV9,ASSVGAGGVSYEQY
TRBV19,ASRHLHSEANYGYT
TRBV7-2,ASSTRQGGIGELF
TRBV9,ASSAPRGTSTEAF
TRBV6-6,ASSYPQGIVY
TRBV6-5,ASSNDPRSYEQY
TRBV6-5,ASSTGNNEKLF
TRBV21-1,ASSNLAGGPTYNEQF
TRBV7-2,ASTRTGGGWSPLH
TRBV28,ASSLRGAIGYT
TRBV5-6,ASSLEIGNVGSYNEQF
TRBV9,ASSRGSLAGGLYEQY
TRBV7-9,ASSRGNSPLH
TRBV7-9,ASSHPPGGDYGYT
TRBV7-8,ASSLGYNSPLH
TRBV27,ASSLYALRDRIEAF
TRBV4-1,ASSPGEHTIYNEQF
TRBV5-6,ASSFPSGDARQTQY
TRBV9,ASSAPGTGYEQY